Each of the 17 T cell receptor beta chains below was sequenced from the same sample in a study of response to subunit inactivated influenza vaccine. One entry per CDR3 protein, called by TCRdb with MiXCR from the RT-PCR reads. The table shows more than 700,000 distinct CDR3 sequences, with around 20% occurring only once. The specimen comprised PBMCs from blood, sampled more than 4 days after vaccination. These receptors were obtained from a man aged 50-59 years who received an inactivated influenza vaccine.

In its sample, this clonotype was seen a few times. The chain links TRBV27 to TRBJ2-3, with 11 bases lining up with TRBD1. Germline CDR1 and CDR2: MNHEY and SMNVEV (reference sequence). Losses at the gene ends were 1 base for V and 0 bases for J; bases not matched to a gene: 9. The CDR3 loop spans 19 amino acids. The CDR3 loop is CASSLLGTGGLRSTDTQYF. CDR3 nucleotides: TGTGCCAGCAGTTTATTAGGGACAGGGGGTCTCAGGAGCACAGATACGCAGTATTTT.

CDR3 coding DNA: TGCAGTGCTCCTTCGGGACGGACGTACCAAGAGACCCAGTACTTC. Its protein product is CSAPSGRTYQETQYF. The chain recombines TRBV20-1 with TRBJ2-5; D possibly matches TRBD1 or TRBD2 (5 bases each). CDR1 and CDR2 from the germline V gene are DFQATT and SNEGSKA (reference sequence). CDR3 size: 15 residues. V was trimmed by 5 bases and J by 0 bases, leaving 16 bases between them.

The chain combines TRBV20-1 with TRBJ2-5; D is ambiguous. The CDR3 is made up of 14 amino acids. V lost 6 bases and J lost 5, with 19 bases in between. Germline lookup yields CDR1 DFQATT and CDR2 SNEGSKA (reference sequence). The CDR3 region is CSATYPPIGETQYF. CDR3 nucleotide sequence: TGCAGTGCGACCTACCCGCCTATCGGGGAGACCCAGTACTTC.

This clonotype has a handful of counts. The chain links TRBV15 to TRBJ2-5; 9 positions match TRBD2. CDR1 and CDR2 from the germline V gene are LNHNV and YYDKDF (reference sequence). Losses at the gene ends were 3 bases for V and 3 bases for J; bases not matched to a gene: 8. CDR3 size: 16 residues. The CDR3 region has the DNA TGTGCCACCAGCAGCTCGTGGGCTAGCGGGGAAGAGACCCAGTACTTC. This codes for CATSSSWASGEETQYF.

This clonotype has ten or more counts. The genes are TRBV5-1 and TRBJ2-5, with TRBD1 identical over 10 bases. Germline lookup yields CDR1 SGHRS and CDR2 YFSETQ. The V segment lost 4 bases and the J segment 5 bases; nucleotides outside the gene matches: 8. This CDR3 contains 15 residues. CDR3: CASSTGQGRGETQYF. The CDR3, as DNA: TGCGCCAGCAGCACGGGACAGGGGAGAGGGGAGACCCAGTACTTC.

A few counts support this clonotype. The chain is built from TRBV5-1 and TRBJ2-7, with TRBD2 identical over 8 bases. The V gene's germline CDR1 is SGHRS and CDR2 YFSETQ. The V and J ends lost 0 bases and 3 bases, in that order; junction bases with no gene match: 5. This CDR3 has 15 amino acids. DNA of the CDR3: TGCGCCAGCAGCTTGGGAGGCGGGAGGAGCTACGAGCAGTACTTC. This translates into CASSLGGGRSYEQYF.

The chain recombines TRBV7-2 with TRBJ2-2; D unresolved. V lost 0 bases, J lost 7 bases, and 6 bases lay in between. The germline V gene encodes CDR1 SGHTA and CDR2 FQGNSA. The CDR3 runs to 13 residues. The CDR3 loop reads CASSLASGGELFF. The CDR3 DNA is TGTGCCAGCAGCTTAGCGTCTGGCGGGGAGCTGTTTTTT.

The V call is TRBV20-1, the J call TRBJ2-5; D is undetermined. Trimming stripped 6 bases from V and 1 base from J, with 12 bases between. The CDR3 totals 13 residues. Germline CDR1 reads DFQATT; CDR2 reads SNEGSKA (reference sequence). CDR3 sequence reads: CSAQRWGQETQYF. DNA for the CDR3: TGCAGTGCCCAGCGCTGGGGCCAAGAGACCCAGTACTTC.

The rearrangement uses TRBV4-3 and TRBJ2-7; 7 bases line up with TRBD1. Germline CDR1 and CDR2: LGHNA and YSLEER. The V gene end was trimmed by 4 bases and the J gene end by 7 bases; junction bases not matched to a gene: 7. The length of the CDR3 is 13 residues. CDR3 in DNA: TGCGCCAGCAGCCCGCGTACGACAGGGGAGCAGTACTTC. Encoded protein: CASSPRTTGEQYF.

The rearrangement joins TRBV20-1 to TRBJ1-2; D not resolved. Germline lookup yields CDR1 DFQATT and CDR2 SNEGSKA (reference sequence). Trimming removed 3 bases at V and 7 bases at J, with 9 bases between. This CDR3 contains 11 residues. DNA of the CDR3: TGCAGTGCTAGTACTTTAACTGGCTACACCTTC. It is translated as CSASTLTGYTF.

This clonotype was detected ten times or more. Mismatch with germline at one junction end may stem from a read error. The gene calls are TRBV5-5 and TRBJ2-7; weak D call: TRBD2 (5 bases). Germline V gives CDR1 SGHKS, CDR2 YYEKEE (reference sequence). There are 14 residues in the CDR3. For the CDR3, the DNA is TGCGCCAGCAGTCTTGGAGGCCTCTCCTACGAGCAGTACTTC. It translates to CASSLGGLSYEQYF.

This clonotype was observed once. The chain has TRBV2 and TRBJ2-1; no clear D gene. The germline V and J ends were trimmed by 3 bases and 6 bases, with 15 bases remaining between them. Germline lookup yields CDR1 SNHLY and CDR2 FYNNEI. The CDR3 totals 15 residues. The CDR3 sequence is CASSDSPLGGNEQFF. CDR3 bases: TGTGCCAGCAGTGACTCCCCCTTAGGCGGCAATGAGCAGTTCTTC.

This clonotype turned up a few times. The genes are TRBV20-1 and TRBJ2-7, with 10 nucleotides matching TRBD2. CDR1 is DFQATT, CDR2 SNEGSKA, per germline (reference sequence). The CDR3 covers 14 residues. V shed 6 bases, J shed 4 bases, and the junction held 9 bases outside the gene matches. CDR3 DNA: TGCAGTGCCCAAAGGGCTAGCGGGAGTTACGAGCAGTACTTC. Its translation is CSAQRASGSYEQYF.

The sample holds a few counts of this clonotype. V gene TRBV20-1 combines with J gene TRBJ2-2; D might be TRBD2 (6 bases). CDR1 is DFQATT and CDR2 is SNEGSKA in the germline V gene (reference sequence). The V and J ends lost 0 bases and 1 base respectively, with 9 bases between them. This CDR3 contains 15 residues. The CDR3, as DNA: TGCAGTGCTAGAGACGGGGGTGTGAACACCGGGGAGCTGTTTTTT. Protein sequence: CSARDGGVNTGELFF.

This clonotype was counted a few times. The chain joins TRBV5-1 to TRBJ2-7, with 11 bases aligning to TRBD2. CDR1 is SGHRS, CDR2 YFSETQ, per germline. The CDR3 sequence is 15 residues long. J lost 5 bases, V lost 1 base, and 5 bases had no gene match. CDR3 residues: CASSLTSGSKHEQYF. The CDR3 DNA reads TGCGCCAGCAGCTTGACTAGCGGGAGCAAACACGAGCAGTACTTC.

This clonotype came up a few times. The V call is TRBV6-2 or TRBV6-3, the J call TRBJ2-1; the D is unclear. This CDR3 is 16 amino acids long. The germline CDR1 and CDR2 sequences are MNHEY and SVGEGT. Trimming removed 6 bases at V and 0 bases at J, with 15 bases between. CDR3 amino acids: CASSLPWWGSYNEQFF. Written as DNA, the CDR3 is TGTGCCAGCAGCCTCCCGTGGTGGGGCTCCTACAATGAGCAGTTCTTC.

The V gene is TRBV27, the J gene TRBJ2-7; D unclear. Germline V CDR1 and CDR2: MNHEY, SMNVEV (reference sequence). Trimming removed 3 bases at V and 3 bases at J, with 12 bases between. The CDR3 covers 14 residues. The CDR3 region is CASSFLGRLYEQYF. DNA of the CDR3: TGTGCCAGCAGTTTTCTAGGACGGCTCTACGAGCAGTACTTC.